These 9 T cell receptor beta chains originate from one sample sequenced in a study of blood T cell repertoires in COVID-19. The table came from immunoSEQ multiplex PCR; TCRdb's copy has only in-frame clones and leaves some out. This repertoire shows more than 95,000 clones, about nine tenths found once; its top ten account for 1.7%. The source material was peripheral blood. The receptors were gathered from a man aged 55 to 70 with acute or convalescent COVID-19.

In its sample, this clone was seen once. This chain joins TRBV4-1 and TRBJ2-5; no clear D gene. CDR3 length: 12 amino acids. Germline lookup yields CDR1 MGHRA and CDR2 YSYEKL. Trimming cost V 3 bases and J 3 bases, with 5 bases left between them. The CDR3 nucleotides are TGCGCCAGCAGCCAGGTAGAAGAGACCCAGTACTTC. Translating it yields CASSQVEETQYF.

The chain couples TRBV7-2 to TRBJ2-2; D may be TRBD2 (5 bases). The V gene lost 0 bases and the J gene lost 0 bases, with 8 bases spanning the gap. CDR1 SGHTA and CDR2 FQGNSA come from the germline V gene. This CDR3 is 16 amino acids long. CDR3 bases: TGTGCCAGCAGCTTAGCCCTAGCCTCGAACACCGGGGAGCTGTTTTTT. Its protein is CASSLALASNTGELFF.

The chain links TRBV2 to TRBJ1-2, with a weak D call TRBD1 (5 bases). The CDR3 consists of 13 residues. In germline, CDR1 is SNHLY, CDR2 FYNNEI. Trimming stripped 8 bases from V and 4 bases from J, with 14 bases between. The chain's CDR3 is CASGPGGTYGYTF. For the CDR3, the DNA is TGTGCCAGCGGGCCCGGGGGAACCTATGGCTACACCTTC.

The V and J genes are TRBV3-1 (or the pseudogene TRBV3-2) and TRBJ2-3, with 9 bases aligning to TRBD2. This CDR3 region has 17 residues. Germline loops: CDR1 LGHDT, CDR2 YNNKEL (reference sequence). The V segment lost 0 bases and the J segment 3 bases; nucleotides outside the gene matches: 7. CDR3 bases: TGTGCCAGCAGCCAAGAGGGCGCGGGGGGGCTAACAGATACGCAGTATTTT. Its translation: CASSQEGAGGLTDTQYF.

V gene TRBV5-1 combines with J gene TRBJ2-5, with D maybe TRBD2 (6 bases). This CDR3 region has 14 residues. CDR1 is SGHRS, CDR2 YFSETQ, per germline. Trimming left V 0 bases short and J 5 bases short, with 11 bases between. The CDR3 DNA reads as TGCGCCAGCAGCTTGGACATCCTAGCGGAGACCCAGTACTTC. It translates to CASSLDILAETQYF.

This clone came up once. The rearrangement joins TRBV7-2 to TRBJ1-1; weak D call: TRBD1 (6 bases). V was clipped by 5 bases and J by 11 bases, with 18 bases between them. The CDR3 spans 13 residues. Germline lookup yields CDR1 SGHTA and CDR2 FQGNSA. DNA of the CDR3: TGTGCCAGCAGCACGCAGGGGAACCAAATGGCTTTCTTT. Its translation: CASSTQGNQMAFF.

This clone was counted once. This CDR3 is CASNSAGELFF. The CDR3 nucleotides are TGTGCCAGTAATTCCGCCGGGGAGCTGTTTTTT. V usage is TRBV19 and J usage is TRBJ2-2; D uncertain. V lost 7 bases and J lost 6, with 6 bases in between. This CDR3 is built from 11 residues. Per the germline V gene, CDR1 is LNHDA and CDR2 is SQIVND (reference sequence).

The chain has TRBV28 and TRBJ1-2; D is unresolved. CDR3 length equals 13 residues. Trimming pared 1 base from V and 8 bases from J, leaving 11 bases between. From germline, CDR1 is MDHEN and CDR2 SYDVKM. CDR3 DNA sequence: TGTGCCAGCAGTTTATTGCCGGGAACCGGCTACACCTTC. Translating gives CASSLLPGTGYTF.

About this clone: The sample contains more than one DNA sequence encoding this CDR3. The CDR3 DNA reads TGTGCCAGCAGGGGCACGAACTATGGCTACACCTTC. It codes for CASRGTNYGYTF. This chain uses TRBV27 with TRBJ1-2; no definite D call. V was pared by 6 bases and J by 2 bases, with 7 bases between. Germline V gives CDR1 MNHEY, CDR2 SMNVEV (reference sequence). This CDR3 is built from 12 residues.